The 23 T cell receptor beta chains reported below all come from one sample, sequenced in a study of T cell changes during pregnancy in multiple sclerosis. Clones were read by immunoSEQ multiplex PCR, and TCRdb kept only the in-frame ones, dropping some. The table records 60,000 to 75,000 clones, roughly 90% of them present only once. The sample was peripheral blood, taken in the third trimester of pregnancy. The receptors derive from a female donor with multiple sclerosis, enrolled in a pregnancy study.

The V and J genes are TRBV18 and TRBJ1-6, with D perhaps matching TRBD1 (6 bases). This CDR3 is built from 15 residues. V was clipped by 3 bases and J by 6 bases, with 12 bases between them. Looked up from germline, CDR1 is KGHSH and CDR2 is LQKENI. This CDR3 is CASSPRQAPNSPLHF. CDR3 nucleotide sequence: TGTGCCAGCTCACCCAGACAGGCACCTAATTCACCCCTCCACTTT.

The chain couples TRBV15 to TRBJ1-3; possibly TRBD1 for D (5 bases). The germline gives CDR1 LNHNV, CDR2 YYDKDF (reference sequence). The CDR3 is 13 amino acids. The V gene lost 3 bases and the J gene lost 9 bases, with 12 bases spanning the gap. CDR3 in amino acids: CATSSRQSSTIYF. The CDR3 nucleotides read TGTGCCACCAGCAGTAGACAGAGCAGCACCATATATTTT. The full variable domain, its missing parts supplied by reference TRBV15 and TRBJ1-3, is DAMVIQNPRYQVTQFGKPVTLSCSQTLNHNVMYWYQQKSSQAPKLLFHYYDKDFNNEADTPDNFQSRRPNTSFCFLDIRSPGLGDTAMYLCATSSRQSSTIYFGEGSWLTVV.

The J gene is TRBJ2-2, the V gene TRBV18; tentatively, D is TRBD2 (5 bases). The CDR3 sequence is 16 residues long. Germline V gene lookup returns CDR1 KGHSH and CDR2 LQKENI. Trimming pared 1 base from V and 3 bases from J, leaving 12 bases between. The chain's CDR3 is CASSPRALGDTGELFF. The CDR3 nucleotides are TGTGCCAGCTCACCACGGGCTCTCGGGGACACCGGGGAGCTGTTTTTT.

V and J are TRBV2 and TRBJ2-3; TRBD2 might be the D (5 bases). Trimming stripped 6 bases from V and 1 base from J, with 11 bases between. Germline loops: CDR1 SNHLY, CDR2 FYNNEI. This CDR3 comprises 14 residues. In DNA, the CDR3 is TGTGCCAGCAGACCCCAGCGGCGCACAGATACGCAGTATTTT. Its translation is CASRPQRRTDTQYF.

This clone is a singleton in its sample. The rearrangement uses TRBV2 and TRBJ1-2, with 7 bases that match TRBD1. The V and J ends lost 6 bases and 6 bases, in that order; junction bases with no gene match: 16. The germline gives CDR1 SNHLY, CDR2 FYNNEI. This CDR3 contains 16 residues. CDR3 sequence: CASRKGTERRHHGYTF. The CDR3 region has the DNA TGTGCCAGCAGGAAGGGGACAGAACGTCGCCATCATGGCTACACCTTC.

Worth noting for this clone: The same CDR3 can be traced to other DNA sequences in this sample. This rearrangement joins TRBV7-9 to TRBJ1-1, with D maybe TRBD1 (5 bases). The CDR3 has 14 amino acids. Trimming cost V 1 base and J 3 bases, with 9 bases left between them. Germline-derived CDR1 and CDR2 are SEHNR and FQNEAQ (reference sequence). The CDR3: CASSLEAGYTEAFF. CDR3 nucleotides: TGTGCCAGCAGCTTAGAGGCAGGGTACACTGAAGCTTTCTTT.

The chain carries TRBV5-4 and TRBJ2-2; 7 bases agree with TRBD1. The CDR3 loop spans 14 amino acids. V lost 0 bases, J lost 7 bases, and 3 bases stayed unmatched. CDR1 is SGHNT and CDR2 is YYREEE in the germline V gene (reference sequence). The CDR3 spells CASSLEGAGGELFF. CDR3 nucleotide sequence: TGTGCCAGCAGCTTGGAGGGGGCTGGCGGGGAGCTGTTTTTT.

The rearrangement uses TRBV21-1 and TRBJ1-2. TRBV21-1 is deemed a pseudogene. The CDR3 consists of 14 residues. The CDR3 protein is CASSKAIAYYGYTF. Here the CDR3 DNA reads TGTGCCAGCAGCAAAGCAATAGCCTACTATGGCTACACCTTC.

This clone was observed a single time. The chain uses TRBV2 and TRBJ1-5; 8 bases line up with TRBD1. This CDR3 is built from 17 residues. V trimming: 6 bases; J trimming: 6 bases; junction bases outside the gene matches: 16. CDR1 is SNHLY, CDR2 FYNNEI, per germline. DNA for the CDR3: TGTGCCAGCAGCTCACGGCAAACAGGGGGAGTTGTTCAGCCCCAGCATTTT. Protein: CASSSRQTGGVVQPQHF.

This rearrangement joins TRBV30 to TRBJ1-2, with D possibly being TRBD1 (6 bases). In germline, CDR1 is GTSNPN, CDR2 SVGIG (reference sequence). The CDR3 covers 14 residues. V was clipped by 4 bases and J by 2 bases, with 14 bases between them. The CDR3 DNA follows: TGTGCCTGGACTTCGGGACACAGGAACTATGGCTACACCTTC. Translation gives CAWTSGHRNYGYTF.

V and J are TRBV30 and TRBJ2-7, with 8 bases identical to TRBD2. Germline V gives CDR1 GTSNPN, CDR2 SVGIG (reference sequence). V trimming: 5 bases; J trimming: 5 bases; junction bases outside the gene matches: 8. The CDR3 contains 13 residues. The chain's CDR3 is CAWSGGPVDEQYF. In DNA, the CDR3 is TGTGCCTGGTCGGGGGGGCCGGTCGACGAGCAGTACTTC. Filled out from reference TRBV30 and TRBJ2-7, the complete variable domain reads SQTIHQWPATLVQPVGSPLSLECTVEGTSNPNLYWYRQAAGRGLQLLFYSVGIGQISSEVPQNLSASRPQDRQFILSSKKLLLSDSGFYLCAWSGGPVDEQYFGPGTRLTVT.

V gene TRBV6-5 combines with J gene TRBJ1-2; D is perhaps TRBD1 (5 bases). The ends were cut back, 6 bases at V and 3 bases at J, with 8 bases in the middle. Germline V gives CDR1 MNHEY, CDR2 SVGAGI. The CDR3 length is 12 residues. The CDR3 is CASRGVDYGYTF. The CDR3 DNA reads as TGTGCCAGCAGAGGGGTGGACTATGGCTACACCTTC.

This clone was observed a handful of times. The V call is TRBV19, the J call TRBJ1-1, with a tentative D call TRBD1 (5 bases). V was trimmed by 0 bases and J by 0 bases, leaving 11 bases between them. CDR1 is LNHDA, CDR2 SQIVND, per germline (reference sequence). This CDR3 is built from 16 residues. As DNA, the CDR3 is TGTGCCAGTAGTATAGATCGGGAGGGGTTGAACACTGAAGCTTTCTTT. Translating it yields CASSIDREGLNTEAFF.

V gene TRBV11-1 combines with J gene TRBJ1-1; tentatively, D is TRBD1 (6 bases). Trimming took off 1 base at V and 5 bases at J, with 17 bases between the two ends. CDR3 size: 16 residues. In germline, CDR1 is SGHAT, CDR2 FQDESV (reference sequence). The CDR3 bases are TGTGCCAGCAGCTTAGGGTGGGGGCCAAAGGGGACTGAAGCTTTCTTT. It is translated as CASSLGWGPKGTEAFF.

The CDR3 DNA is TGTGCCAGCAGCCCTCTAGGGAGGGAGACCCAGTACTTC. Protein product: CASSPLGRETQYF. The chain employs TRBV14 and TRBJ2-5, with TRBD2 as a possible D gene (6 bases). The germline CDR1 and CDR2 sequences are SGHDN and FVKESK. V was trimmed by 4 bases and J by 5 bases, leaving 11 bases between them. CDR3 length: 13 amino acids.

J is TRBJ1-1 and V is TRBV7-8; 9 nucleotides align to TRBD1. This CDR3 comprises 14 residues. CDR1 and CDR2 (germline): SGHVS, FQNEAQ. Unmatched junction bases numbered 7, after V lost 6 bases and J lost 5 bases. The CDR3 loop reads CASSRDRGLTEAFF. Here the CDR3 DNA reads TGTGCCAGCAGTCGAGACAGGGGGTTAACTGAAGCTTTCTTT.

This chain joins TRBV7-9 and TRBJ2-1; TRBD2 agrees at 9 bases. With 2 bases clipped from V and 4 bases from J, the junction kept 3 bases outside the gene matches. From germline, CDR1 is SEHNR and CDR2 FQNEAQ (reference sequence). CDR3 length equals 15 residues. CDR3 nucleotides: TGTGCCAGCAGCTTACTGGCGGGGGGGTACAATGAGCAGTTCTTC. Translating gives CASSLLAGGYNEQFF.

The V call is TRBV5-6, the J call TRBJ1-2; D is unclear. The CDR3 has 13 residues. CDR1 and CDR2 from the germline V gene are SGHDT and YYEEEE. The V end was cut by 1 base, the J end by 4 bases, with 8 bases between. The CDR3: CASSLMPGYGYTF. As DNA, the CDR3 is TGTGCCAGCAGCTTGATGCCAGGCTATGGCTACACCTTC.

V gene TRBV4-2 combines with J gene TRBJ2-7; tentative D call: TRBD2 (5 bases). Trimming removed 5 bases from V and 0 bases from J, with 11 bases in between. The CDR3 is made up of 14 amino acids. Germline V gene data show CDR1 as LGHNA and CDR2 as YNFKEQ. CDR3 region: CASSNHRGSYEQYF. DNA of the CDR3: TGTGCCAGCAGCAACCACCGGGGCTCCTACGAGCAGTACTTC.

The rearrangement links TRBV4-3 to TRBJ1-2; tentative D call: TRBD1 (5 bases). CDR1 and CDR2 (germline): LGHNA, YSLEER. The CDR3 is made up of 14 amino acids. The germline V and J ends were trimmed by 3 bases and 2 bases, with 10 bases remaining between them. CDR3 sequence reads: CASSHGGTNYGYTF. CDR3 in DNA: TGCGCCAGCAGCCACGGAGGGACCAACTATGGCTACACCTTC.

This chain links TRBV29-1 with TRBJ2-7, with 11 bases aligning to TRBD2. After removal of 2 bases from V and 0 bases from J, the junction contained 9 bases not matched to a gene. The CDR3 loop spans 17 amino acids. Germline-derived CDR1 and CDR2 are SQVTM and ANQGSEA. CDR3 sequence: CSVEKLGSGGDSYEQYF. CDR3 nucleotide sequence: TGCAGCGTTGAAAAGTTAGGTAGCGGGGGGGACTCCTACGAGCAGTACTTC.

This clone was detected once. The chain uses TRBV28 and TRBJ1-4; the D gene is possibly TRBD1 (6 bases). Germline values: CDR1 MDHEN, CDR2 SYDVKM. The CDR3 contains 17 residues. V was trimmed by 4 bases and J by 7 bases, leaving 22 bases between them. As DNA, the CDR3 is TGTGCCAGCAGTTCCACCCGGGCGGCAAGGGGGACTGAAAAACTGTTTTTT. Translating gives CASSSTRAARGTEKLFF.

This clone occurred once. The CDR3: CASSLAGLGGGKNTGELFF. The CDR3 DNA reads as TGTGCCAGCAGCCTTGCAGGCCTCGGCGGGGGAAAGAACACCGGGGAGCTGTTTTTT. This rearrangement joins TRBV7-8 to TRBJ2-2; the match to TRBD2 covers 7 bases. The CDR3 is made up of 19 amino acids. Per germline, CDR1 SGHVS and CDR2 FQNEAQ. V lost 5 bases and J lost 1; bases outside the gene matches: 16.